This T cell receptor (beta chain) was sequenced during a study of CXCR3-negative and CXCR3-positive naive CD8 T cells. Study-wide findings and caveats: Naive subsets were similarly diverse, while memory CD8+ repertoires were much less diverse. Because surface CD5 did not distinguish the naive subsets, TCR strength was inferred from TRB CDR3 properties. Hydrophobicity was higher for TRB CDR3s found in CXCR3-positive naive cells than in CXCR3-negative naive cells.

The CDR3 has 15 amino acids. Germline lookup yields CDR1 DFQATT and CDR2 SNEGSKA (reference sequence). As concerns this clonotype: What it recognizes is unknown.

Through 5' RACE with UMI labels, the TRB cDNA libraries were prepared. TCRdb reprocessed the 5' RACE reads and stores each CDR3 protein as one record, lacking DNA. There are around 160,000 distinct CDR3 sequences in the sample, with under 0.35% held by the top ten. CD45RO-CCR7+CD27+CD95- characterized naive CD8+ T cells. This clonotype originated in a human donor in good health. Some clones in this sample may be carry-over from other donors' samples. Sequencing used naive CXCR3+ CD8+ T cells from blood. As to subset: CD45RO-CCR7+CD27+CD95- naive CD8+ T cells expressing CXCR3 (TNR3+). V and J are TRBV20-1 and TRBJ2-1; TCRdb proposes TRBD1, but this gene call is untestable without DNA. The chain's CDR3 is CSAQWPGQGASEQFF.